The following is a T cell receptor beta chain sequence with its context. Which antigen it targets is not known. No per-base quality is available; no much larger clone lies one base away. Library construction relied on the immunoSEQ multiplex PCR assay. For the multiplex PCR, a mixture combining 60 forward primers for TCR Vbeta segments and 13 reverse primers for TCR Jbeta segments was used. Amplification of the CDR3 region of rearranged TCR beta genes was performed with a multiplex PCR assay on genomic DNA. Amplified TCR beta libraries were sequenced as 87-base-pair reads on the Illumina HiSeq System. Per the original workflow: Across the 670 or so repertoires, a later analysis counted some 81 million unique TCR beta chains, approximately 12 million of which were shared by at least two donors. A nearest-neighbor algorithm error-corrected the raw reads and collapsed the reads into unique sequences, merging closely related sequences to remove PCR and sequencing errors. To assign V, D and J gene segments, CDR3 sequences were aligned to IMGT reference sequences. For a sequence to be retained, a match of at least six nucleotides to both a V gene segment and a J gene segment was required. A rearrangement counted as productive if the CDR3 had no stop codons and remained in frame with V and J, and every other rearrangement counted as non-productive. Following IMGT convention, CDR3 was defined as the stretch from the second conserved V-encoded cysteine to the conserved J-encoded phenylalanine. Sequences without an unambiguous match to a single V gene segment were excluded from the earlier analysis of a few hundred of the donors. An earlier analysis of approximately 590 of the donors called V segments functional above 56.7% productive rearrangements and segregating when the between-donor standard deviation exceeded 5%. To diagnose cytomegalovirus status from the catalog of TCR beta chain sequences, a statistical classification framework was built. A later analysis assigned V and J genes by comparing TCR nucleotide sequences with IMGT/GENE-DB human TR gene sequences. Using the TCRdist pipeline, a later analysis assigned CDR3 sequences along with most-parsimonious VDJ recombination scenarios. In a later analysis, every TCR beta chain was defined by the combination of its CDR3 amino acid sequence and its V-gene family, and reads without a unique V-gene family were dropped. To address suspected cross-contamination and a sequencing artifact, a later analysis removed approximately 590 highly shared, low-generation-probability nucleotide sequences. A later analysis calculated a clonal expansion index for each public chain from normalized within-repertoire ranks of inferred template counts. Generation probabilities in a later analysis came from a VDJ recombination model fitted to out-of-frame rearrangements, and those results were checked against IGoR. Hypergeometric tests were used in a later analysis to score TCR-TCR, TCR-HLA and TCR-CMV co-occurrence, with a repertoire-size bias correction applied to the TCR pairs. In a later analysis, false discovery rates were estimated by permuting HLA or CMV assignments 20 times. A later analysis grouped co-occurring TCRs with DBSCAN, adding TCRdist sequence similarity when clustering within HLA-allele-positive subsets. For co-occurrence clustering, repertoires with fewer than 30,000 or more than 120,000 public chains were excluded, along with 4 to 6 repertoires with anomalous nucleotide sharing. Sourced from immuneACCESS, this table was stored by TCRdb with only in-frame sequences that have V and J called. A share of the clones is absent; for the studies checked, an unresolved V gene accounts for under half, and the remainder has no known explanation. The DNA was the basis for D and trimming; V, J and clone size are from that table. The sample includes roughly 150,000 clones, with approximately 80% observed a single time. The ten biggest clones cover approximately 1.4% of the sample.

This entry comes from a study of cytomegalovirus exposure and HLA in healthy donors listed by TCRdb under 2017. As for the study more broadly: According to an earlier analysis of 587 of the donors, some 180 million T cells yielded 100 million or so unique TCR beta sequences and around 300 Gb of sequence data. A later genetic analysis used genome-wide SNP genotypes for about 65% of the 666 donors, treating that subset as a discovery cohort. Of the 300 to 450 genotyped donors, roughly 80% fell in the genetic ancestry cluster associated with self-reported Caucasian donors. HLA typing included class I and class II loci at four-digit resolution. The study profiled the T cell repertoires of around 700 subjects by immunosequencing and related them to cytomegalovirus serostatus. A separate validation cohort of more than 100 different subjects was used in addition to the approximately 700-subject first cohort. All discovery cohort repertoires had been generated using a single sequencing platform. An earlier analysis of approximately 640 of the donors applied high-throughput TCR beta sequencing to assess whether each TCR beta V gene segment acted as functional or pseudogenic. Rather than using new phenotypic data, the later analysis identified candidate immune exposures from TCR beta sequences and from how often those sequences occurred across donors. Roughly 5 DR-DQ haplotypes were handled as single units for association and clustering, since linkage in the cohort was strong. Across some 400 genotyped donors of the cohort, an average of about 240,000 unique TCR beta nucleotide sequences per donor were sequenced, and roughly a sixth of those sequences were non-productive. About 280 gigabases of sequencing data and tens of millions of unique TCR sequences made up an early release that covered roughly 670 HLA-typed donors. In a later analysis, previously published TCR beta repertoires from 600 to 850 donors were re-analyzed and high-resolution HLA genotyping was added so that TCR occurrence patterns could be studied. The number of typed donors differed by locus: 629-630 for A, B, C, DRB1 and DQB1; approximately 540 for DQA1; around 580 for DPA1; and 450 to 480 for DPB1. Donor age, sex, ethnicity and CMV serostatus were collected together with the repertoire data. To predict cytomegalovirus infection status, the study brought together high-throughput TCR immunosequencing, statistical association of individual TCRs with disease status, and machine learning. The study aimed to test whether cataloging public T cell receptors could reveal signatures of past pathogen exposure. Broader findings and caveats from the paper: The 87-base-pair reads could not distinguish some IMGT-functional V segments, including TRBV6-2 and TRBV6-3, so those segments were excluded. In a later analysis, several top co-occurrence clusters were reported to appear linked to parvovirus B19, influenza, CMV and Epstein-Barr virus. The sequencing pipeline was judged likely to have produced a cluster of highly shared sequence variants as a technical artifact. According to a later genetic analysis, donors in an Asian-associated ancestry cluster had fewer N-insertions in productive TCRs than the approximately 670-donor mean. Correlated functional status among segregating V segments might be attributable to linkage disequilibrium, but an unknown experimental factor could not be ruled out. A later analysis found that TCR association rates varied across HLA loci, with DRB1 alleles showing the most associated TCRs and HLA-C alleles the fewest. In a later genetic analysis, a missense DCLRE1C variant was associated with V-gene and J-gene trimming of TCR beta chains, and the association was replicated in an independent cohort. The presence/absence analyses assumed that sequencing depth was roughly uniform across donors, and that assumption may not be true. The authors suggested that the approach could potentially be generalized to other disease states and immunological phenotypes. Specific HLA alleles were associated with 16,951 TCR beta sequences at a false discovery rate of 0.05 in a later analysis. The study gave a list of 150 to 200 TCR beta chains associated with cytomegalovirus. In an earlier analysis of more than 500 of the donors, most TCR beta V segments appeared in productive rearrangements about 87% or about 30% of the time, broadly matching IMGT annotations. While some public TCRs were present in many individuals, most TCR sequences turned up only very rarely across donors. Because counts were too low, under 20 rarely observed V segments, including chromosome 9 orphons, were left out of the earlier analysis of a few hundred of the donors. The classifier was reported to diagnose cytomegalovirus status with high specificity and sensitivity in both the original and validation cohorts. A further reported finding was that TCR beta sequences accurately predicted the HLA-A and HLA-B alleles for most subjects in the first cohort. In a later analysis, HLA-associated TCR beta chains were found to be more clonally expanded and to have lower generation probabilities than equally common non-associated chains. For the cohort, immune exposure information was limited to CMV serostatus. The cohort was sequenced for TCR beta chains only, and without alpha or paired-chain data the features that could be detected were limited. Assigning TCR associations to individual alleles was difficult when HLA alleles, especially DR and DQ, strongly co-occurred. In a later analysis, most CMV-associated TCR beta chains were found to appear HLA-restricted, with HLA associations seemingly driven largely by CMV exposure. A few of the identified cytomegalovirus-associated TCR beta chains were confirmed in vitro to be specific for cytomegalovirus antigens. HLA typing was unavailable for some donors at each locus, so association tests used only the typed subset.

In total, more than 500 healthy bone marrow donors made up the cohort. At the time of sampling, every cohort member was nominally healthy, though immune exposures that went unrecorded were likely present. The donor was CMV seronegative and belonged to the group of around 400 seronegative cohort members. Every donor gave a peripheral blood sample, and the peripheral blood mononuclear cells from that sample were used for TCR beta sequencing. Genomic DNA extraction from the blood cell samples was performed with the Qiagen DNeasy Blood Extraction Kit. The CDR3 runs 13 amino acids, cysteine and phenylalanine included. The DNA shown is the 39-base CDR3, in frame from base 1. Compared with germline, V lacks 8 bases and J lacks 4 bases; bases without a gene match: 4. The germline V gene (reference sequence) provides CDR1 LNHDA and CDR2 SQIVND.

The chain is made from TRBV19 and TRBJ1-5, with 8 junctional bases fitting TRBD1. Sample: PBMCs. This receptor was taken from a woman aged 18-30 years in good health and CMV-seronegative. At the DNA level, the sequence is TGTGCCAGTGTCGACAGGGGTAATCAGCCCCAGCATTTT. Protein translation: CASVDRGNQPQHF.